This TCR beta chain stems from a study of blood T cell repertoires in COVID-19. As for the study in general: The analysed material was cDNA or gDNA that came from T cells, B-cell-depleted T cells, or PBMCs.

Sequencing used immunoSEQ multiplex PCR; TCRdb keeps in-frame clones, though not all of them. The sample carries approximately 130,000 clones, about 86% recorded once. The receptor was isolated from a woman aged 55-69 years with active or convalescent COVID-19. Sequenced: peripheral blood.

The CDR3: CASSSLAGLQETQYF. CDR3 in DNA: TGTGCCAGCAGCTCCCTAGCGGGGCTCCAAGAGACCCAGTACTTC. The chain combines TRBV7-9 with TRBJ2-5; 9 positions match TRBD2. V was clipped by 4 bases and J by 1 base; unmatched bases: 4. The CDR3 has 15 residues. CDR1 is SEHNR and CDR2 is FQNEAQ in the germline V gene (reference sequence).